One and the same sample provided the 19 T cell receptor beta chains below, sequenced in a study of blood T cell repertoires in COVID-19. Clones were read by immunoSEQ multiplex PCR, and TCRdb kept only the in-frame ones, dropping some. Of around 200,000 clones in the sample, around 83% were seen once. The source material was peripheral blood. The source of these receptors is a man aged 45-65 years with active or convalescent COVID-19.

J is TRBJ2-2 and V is TRBV19; D possibly corresponds to TRBD1 (6 bases). Germline V lookup: CDR1 LNHDA, CDR2 SQIVND (reference sequence). Trimming removed 5 bases from V and 1 base from J, with 14 bases in between. The CDR3 spans 16 residues. The CDR3 here is CASSEGVRGNTGELFF. The CDR3 DNA follows: TGTGCCAGTAGTGAGGGGGTCAGGGGGAACACCGGGGAGCTGTTTTTT.

V is TRBV6-5 and J is TRBJ2-7; 7 bases align to TRBD2. CDR3 length: 13 amino acids. CDR1 is MNHEY and CDR2 is SVGAGI in the germline V gene. V was pared by 6 bases and J by 2 bases, with 4 bases of the junction left unmatched. The chain's CDR3 is CASRGGLAYEQYF. DNA for the CDR3: TGTGCCAGCAGGGGAGGACTAGCCTACGAGCAGTACTTC.

This clone has only a few counts. This chain joins TRBV7-2 and TRBJ1-1; D is ambiguous. The V gene's germline CDR1 is SGHTA and CDR2 FQGNSA. The V gene lost 3 bases and the J gene lost 2 bases, with 13 bases spanning the gap. The CDR3 covers 15 residues. The CDR3 region is CASSFTGAFNTEAFF. CDR3 DNA: TGTGCCAGCAGCTTCACGGGAGCGTTTAACACTGAAGCTTTCTTT.

This chain joins TRBV5-1 and TRBJ2-5; 7 positions agree with TRBD2. Germline lookup yields CDR1 SGHRS and CDR2 YFSETQ. The CDR3 extends over 15 amino acids. V dropped 4 bases and J dropped 3; count of bases not matched to a gene: 9. CDR3 region: CASSGGGAGKETQYF. DNA for the CDR3: TGCGCCAGCAGCGGGGGAGGAGCGGGGAAAGAGACCCAGTACTTC.

This chain uses TRBV7-2 with TRBJ2-1; 13 bases agree with TRBD2. V shed 5 bases and J 9 bases; nucleotides not matched to a gene: 16. Germline V CDR1 and CDR2: SGHTA, FQGNSA. This CDR3 is 18 amino acids long. CDR3 sequence (DNA): TGTGCCAGCAGCGCCCCCAGACTAGCGGGGGGCCTACACAGTGAGCAGTTCTTC. The encoded protein is CASSAPRLAGGLHSEQFF. Drawing the rest from reference TRBV7-2 and TRBJ2-1, the complete variable domain is GAGVSQSPSNKVTEKGKDVELRCDPISGHTALYWYRQSLGQGLEFLIYFQGNSAPDKSGLPSDRFSAERTGGSVSTLTIQRTQQEDSAVYLCASSAPRLAGGLHSEQFFGPGTRLTVL.

The chain uses TRBV6-5 and TRBJ1-2, with 7 bases identical to TRBD1. The CDR3 has 14 amino acids. V gave up 6 bases and J gave up 0 bases; unmatched junction bases: 4. Germline lookup yields CDR1 MNHEY and CDR2 SVGAGI. CDR3 region: CASRRDSSNYGYTF. CDR3 DNA: TGTGCCAGCAGGCGGGACAGTTCTAACTATGGCTACACCTTC.

This chain joins TRBV5-5 and TRBJ1-1; D is perhaps TRBD1 (6 bases). The V gene's germline CDR1 is SGHKS and CDR2 YYEKEE (reference sequence). Trimming stripped 1 base from V and 7 bases from J, with 26 bases between. The CDR3 is made up of 18 amino acids. For the CDR3, the DNA is TGTGCCAGCAGCTTGCCCGTTCTCTCGACAGGCCGAGCGGATGAAGCTTTCTTT. Translation gives CASSLPVLSTGRADEAFF.

The J gene is TRBJ2-7, the V gene TRBV19; TRBD1 matches at 9 bases. The CDR3 totals 15 residues. CDR1 is LNHDA and CDR2 is SQIVND in the germline V gene (reference sequence). J lost 5 bases, V lost 9 bases, and 14 bases had no gene match. The DNA for the CDR3 is TGTGCCAGCAATCTGAGCCCGGGACAGGGTAACGAGCAGTACTTC. Translating gives CASNLSPGQGNEQYF. The variable domain in full, with the rest retrieved from reference TRBV19 and TRBJ2-7, is DGGITQSPKYLFRKEGQNVTLSCEQNLNHDAMYWYRQDPGQGLRLIYYSQIVNDFQKGDIAEGYSVSREKKESFPLTVTSAQKNPTAFYLCASNLSPGQGNEQYFGPGTRLTVT.

The CDR3 protein is CASSATTGTWAHYEQYF. The CDR3 DNA reads TGTGCCAGCAGTGCAACGACAGGGACCTGGGCCCACTACGAGCAGTACTTC. V is TRBV6-1 and J is TRBJ2-7; 7 bases map to TRBD1. CDR1 and CDR2 from the germline V gene are MNHNS and SASEGT. Trimming cost V 4 bases and J 3 bases; bases outside gene matches: 15. The CDR3 is 17 amino acids.

This CDR3 is CASSEAGIDSPLHF. CDR3 nucleotide sequence: TGTGCCAGCAGTGAGGCAGGGATCGACTCACCCCTCCACTTT. J is TRBJ1-6 and V is TRBV2; a weak D match, TRBD1 (5 bases). This CDR3 has 14 residues. The germline CDR1 and CDR2 sequences are SNHLY and FYNNEI. V was cut by 3 bases and J by 10 bases, with 13 bases left in between.

The chain uses TRBV6-5 and TRBJ1-6, with D possibly TRBD1 on 5 matching bases. V was pared by 6 bases and J by 7 bases, with 13 bases between. Germline assignment: CDR1 MNHEY and CDR2 SVGAGI. CDR3 size: 14 residues. This CDR3 is CASSSLTENSPLHF. The CDR3 region has the DNA TGTGCCAGCAGCAGCCTGACAGAGAATTCACCCCTCCACTTT.

This chain connects TRBV18 to TRBJ1-1; 8 nucleotides match TRBD1. CDR3 length equals 16 residues. Germline V CDR1 and CDR2: KGHSH, LQKENI. V shed 2 bases and J 5 bases; nucleotides not matched to a gene: 10. Here the CDR3 reads CASSPGAGGRGTEAFF. The CDR3 region has the DNA TGTGCCAGCTCACCAGGGGCAGGGGGCAGAGGTACTGAAGCTTTCTTT.

The chain links TRBV4-1 to TRBJ1-2, with D maybe TRBD1 (6 bases). V gave up 4 bases and J gave up 5 bases, with 17 bases separating them. This CDR3 is 15 amino acids long. The germline V gene encodes CDR1 MGHRA and CDR2 YSYEKL. The CDR3 region is CASSPRTESGYGYTF. Written as DNA, the CDR3 is TGCGCCAGCAGCCCCAGGACAGAGTCAGGGTATGGCTACACCTTC.

The V call is TRBV18, the J call TRBJ1-1; D not certain. The CDR3 runs to 14 residues. The V end lost 1 base, the J end lost 3 bases, and 9 bases lay between the germline ends. Germline values: CDR1 KGHSH, CDR2 LQKENI. The CDR3 sequence: CASSPQGGHTEAFF. The CDR3 region has the DNA TGTGCCAGCTCACCACAAGGCGGGCACACTGAAGCTTTCTTT.

The table lists this clone with a few counts. V and J are TRBV3-1 (or the pseudogene TRBV3-2) and TRBJ2-3; 10 bases map to TRBD2. V shed 6 bases and J 4 bases; nucleotides not matched to a gene: 7. The CDR3 totals 15 residues. In germline, CDR1 is LGHDT, CDR2 YNNKEL (reference sequence). In DNA, the CDR3 is TGTGCCAGCAGTCGAGCGGGAGGGGCTGCAGATACGCAGTATTTT. Amino acid sequence: CASSRAGGAADTQYF.

The CDR3 loop is CASQLGMGTEAFF. The CDR3, as DNA: TGTGCCAGTCAACTAGGGATGGGCACTGAAGCTTTCTTT. The chain is built from TRBV19 and TRBJ1-1, with D hard to call. V lost 8 bases, J lost 4 bases, and 14 bases lay in between. CDR1 is LNHDA, CDR2 SQIVND, per germline (reference sequence). CDR3 length: 13 residues.

In DNA, the CDR3 is TGTGCCAGCGGGAGACGGGACAGGGTGGAAAATGAGCAGTTCTTC. Amino acids: CASGRRDRVENEQFF. The gene calls are TRBV14 and TRBJ2-1; 9 bases agree with TRBD1. Germline V lookup: CDR1 SGHDN, CDR2 FVKESK. V lost 8 bases, J lost 7 bases, and 12 bases stayed unmatched. This CDR3 has 15 amino acids.

J is TRBJ2-3 and V is TRBV18; 8 nucleotides align to TRBD1. Germline loops: CDR1 KGHSH, CDR2 LQKENI. The CDR3 length is 15 residues. V dropped 3 bases and J dropped 1; count of bases not matched to a gene: 3. As DNA, the CDR3 is TGTGCCAGCTCACCTCAGGGGGCGGGCACAGATACGCAGTATTTT. It codes for CASSPQGAGTDTQYF.

This clone was detected only a few times. The chain links TRBV21-1 to TRBJ1-1; the DNA was not compared with TRBD1, the D call given in the table. TRBV21-1 is termed a pseudogene. The length of the CDR3 is 16 residues. CDR3 loop: CASSSGTWGMNTEAFF. The CDR3 nucleotides read TGTGCCAGCAGCTCCGGGACATGGGGAATGAACACTGAAGCTTTCTTT.